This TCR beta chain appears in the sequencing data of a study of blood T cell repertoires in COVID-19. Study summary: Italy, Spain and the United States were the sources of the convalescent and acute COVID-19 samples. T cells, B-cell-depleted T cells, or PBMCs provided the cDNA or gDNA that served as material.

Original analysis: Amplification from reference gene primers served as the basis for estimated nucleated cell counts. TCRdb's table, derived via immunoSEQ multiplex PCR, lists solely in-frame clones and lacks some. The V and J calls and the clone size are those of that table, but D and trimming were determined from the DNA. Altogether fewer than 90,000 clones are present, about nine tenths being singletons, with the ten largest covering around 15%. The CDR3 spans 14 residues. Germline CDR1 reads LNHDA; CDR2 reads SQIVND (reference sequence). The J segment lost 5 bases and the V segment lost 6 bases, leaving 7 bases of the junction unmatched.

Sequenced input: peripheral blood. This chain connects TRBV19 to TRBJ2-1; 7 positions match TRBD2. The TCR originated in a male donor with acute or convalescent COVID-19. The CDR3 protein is CASRDWGGNNEQFF. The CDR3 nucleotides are TGTGCCAGTAGGGACTGGGGGGGAAACAATGAGCAGTTCTTC.